These 15 T cell receptor beta chains were all obtained from the same sample, sequenced in a study of shared clonotypes between healthy human individuals. TCRdb's table, derived via immunoSEQ multiplex PCR, lists solely in-frame clones and lacks some. The profile shows approximately 1.5 million clones, under 99% of them singletons. The material sequenced was naive CD4+ T cells sorted from blood. The subset: CD45RA+ positively selected. These receptors all stem from a man aged 25-45 years in good health.

The V call is TRBV29-1, the J call TRBJ1-1; unclear D gene. The CDR3 sequence is 15 residues long. CDR1 SQVTM and CDR2 ANQGSEA come from the germline V gene. With 0 bases removed from V and 5 bases from J, the gap between germline ends came to 16 bases. The CDR3, as DNA: TGCAGCGTTGAAGATAATTTGCGGATAGGGACTGAAGCTTTCTTT. Translation gives CSVEDNLRIGTEAFF.

V usage is TRBV5-4 and J usage is TRBJ2-4, with TRBD1 as a possible D gene (5 bases). V lost 1 base, J lost 5 bases, and 13 bases lay in between. Germline loops: CDR1 SGHNT, CDR2 YYREEE (reference sequence). The CDR3 totals 15 residues. CDR3 sequence: CASSLLPKTENIQYF. DNA for the CDR3: TGTGCCAGCAGCTTGCTCCCGAAGACAGAAAACATTCAGTACTTC.

J is TRBJ1-4 and V is TRBV7-8; D remains unclear. This CDR3 is built from 15 residues. Germline CDR1 and CDR2: SGHVS and FQNEAQ. V was shortened by 3 bases and J by 0 bases, with 8 bases between the two germline ends. The CDR3 nucleotides read TGTGCCAGCAGCTTCGGGATCGCAACTAATGAAAAACTGTTTTTT. As protein: CASSFGIATNEKLFF.

The V gene is TRBV7-9, the J gene TRBJ2-7, with 14 positions matching TRBD2. The ends lost 5 bases at V and 7 bases at J; junction bases unmatched: 19. The CDR3 loop spans 19 amino acids. From germline, CDR1 is SEHNR and CDR2 FQNEAQ (reference sequence). CDR3 coding DNA: TGTGCCAGCAGCCCCCGGACAGGACCTATGGGACTAGCGGGAGAGGAGCAGTACTTC. This codes for CASSPRTGPMGLAGEEQYF.

This chain connects TRBV29-1 to TRBJ2-7; a weak D match, TRBD2 (5 bases). V was shortened by 3 bases and J by 0 bases, with 15 bases between the two germline ends. Germline-derived CDR1 and CDR2 are SQVTM and ANQGSEA. This CDR3 has 15 residues. The CDR3 here is CSVDVWGADSYEQYF. CDR3 DNA: TGCAGCGTTGACGTCTGGGGAGCCGACTCCTACGAGCAGTACTTC.

The V gene is TRBV2, the J gene TRBJ2-7; TRBD1 matches at 7 bases. Germline V gene sequence: CDR1 SNHLY, CDR2 FYNNEI. This CDR3 comprises 15 residues. The V and J ends lost 1 base and 6 bases, in that order; junction bases with no gene match: 9. CDR3 sequence reads: CASSEGSHRGGEQYF. In nucleotides, the CDR3 is TGTGCCAGCAGTGAAGGTTCCCACAGGGGCGGCGAGCAGTACTTC.

The V call is TRBV29-1, the J call TRBJ2-7; D is possibly TRBD2 (5 bases). CDR3 length equals 12 residues. From germline, CDR1 is SQVTM and CDR2 ANQGSEA. Trimming removed 4 bases from V and 5 bases from J, with 12 bases in between. CDR3: CSVGSGRNEQYF. The CDR3, as DNA: TGCAGCGTTGGGAGCGGCAGGAACGAGCAGTACTTC.

The chain joins TRBV5-3 to TRBJ2-7, with D uncertain. TRBV5-3 is an ORF; its function is uncertain. Trimming left V 1 base short and J 2 bases short, with 13 bases between. The CDR3 is 15 residues long. CDR3 coding DNA: TGTGCCAGAAGCTTGCGGCCCACACAGCCCTACGAGCAGTACTTC. Amino acids: CARSLRPTQPYEQYF.

This sequence joins TRBV11-2 and TRBJ2-5; the D is unclear. Trimming removed 3 bases at V and 1 base at J, with 3 bases between. Germline assignment: CDR1 SGHAT and CDR2 FQNNGV. The CDR3 spans 12 residues. The CDR3 protein is CASSFVQETQYF. CDR3 nucleotides: TGTGCCAGCAGCTTCGTCCAAGAGACCCAGTACTTC.

This clone was observed once. The rearrangement links TRBV7-9 to TRBJ1-5; D possibly corresponds to TRBD1 (6 bases). CDR3 size: 15 residues. The V and J ends lost 0 bases and 4 bases respectively, with 10 bases between them. From germline, CDR1 is SEHNR and CDR2 FQNEAQ (reference sequence). The CDR3 is CASSLARRGNQPQHF. The CDR3 DNA is TGTGCCAGCAGCTTAGCGCGCAGGGGAAATCAGCCCCAGCATTTT.

The DNA of the CDR3 is TGTGCCTGGAGCGAACAGGGCCTCGGTGGCTACACCTTC. This codes for CAWSEQGLGGYTF. The chain is built from TRBV30 and TRBJ1-2, with D possibly TRBD1 on 6 matching bases. V shed 3 bases and J shed 7 bases, with 15 bases lying between them. This CDR3 is 13 amino acids long. CDR1 is GTSNPN and CDR2 is SVGIG in the germline V gene (reference sequence).

The chain combines TRBV5-6 with TRBJ1-1; D gene uncertain. The germline V gene encodes CDR1 SGHDT and CDR2 YYEEEE. The ends were cut back, 0 bases at V and 5 bases at J, with 11 bases in the middle. This CDR3 region has 14 residues. The CDR3 loop reads CASSLDPQGTEAFF. The CDR3 coding sequence is TGTGCCAGCAGCTTGGATCCCCAAGGGACTGAAGCTTTCTTT.

The chain carries TRBV18 and TRBJ1-4, with 7 bases fitting TRBD1. V was pared by 6 bases and J by 5 bases, with 6 bases of the junction left unmatched. Germline loops: CDR1 KGHSH, CDR2 LQKENI. This CDR3 contains 14 residues. CDR3 DNA sequence: TGTGCCAGCTCGCCGGACAGGAGGAATGAAAAACTGTTTTTT. Translation gives CASSPDRRNEKLFF.

This clone appeared a single time. The chain joins TRBV10-2 to TRBJ1-2; tentatively, D is TRBD1 (5 bases). This CDR3 is 15 amino acids long. Trimming left V 3 bases short and J 2 bases short, with 13 bases between. Per germline, CDR1 WSHSY and CDR2 SAAADI. CDR3 in amino acids: CASSDPDTTNYGYTF. Written as DNA, the CDR3 is TGCGCCAGCAGTGACCCGGACACAACAAACTATGGCTACACCTTC.

The CDR3 DNA reads as TGCGCCAGCAGGGCTACGACAGGAACTGAAGCTTTCTTT. Its protein is CASRATTGTEAFF. The chain employs TRBV10-1 and TRBJ1-1; D might be TRBD1 (6 bases). Per germline, CDR1 WNHNN and CDR2 SYGVQD (reference sequence). CDR3 length equals 13 residues. The germline V and J ends were trimmed by 6 bases and 5 bases, with 13 bases remaining between them.